Below are 20 T cell receptor beta chains sequenced from a single sample in a study of cytomegalovirus exposure and HLA in healthy donors. The PCR made use of 60 Vbeta and 13 Jbeta primers. Sequenced by immunoSEQ multiplex PCR; TCRdb stores in-frame clones only, minus some. The sample carries around 82,000 clones, 60% to 85% recorded once. Sequenced sample: PBMCs. These receptors were obtained from a male donor in good health and CMV-seropositive.

The chain carries TRBV9 and TRBJ2-7; 8 bases map to TRBD2. The CDR3 is 16 residues long. CDR1 SGDLS and CDR2 YYNGEE come from the germline V gene. Trimming cost V 4 bases and J 0 bases; bases outside gene matches: 9. The CDR3 protein is CASSSGGSGASYEQYF. The DNA of the CDR3 is TGTGCCAGCAGCTCAGGCGGTAGCGGGGCCTCCTACGAGCAGTACTTC.

This chain joins TRBV18 and TRBJ2-2, with a possible D match to TRBD2 (6 bases). CDR3 length: 17 residues. Trimming pared 2 bases from V and 6 bases from J, leaving 19 bases between. Looked up from germline, CDR1 is KGHSH and CDR2 is LQKENI. CDR3 sequence reads: CASSPSMEGLIAGELFF. For the CDR3, the DNA is TGTGCCAGCTCACCAAGCATGGAGGGACTCATTGCCGGGGAGCTGTTTTTT.

The chain couples TRBV5-4 to TRBJ1-6; 7 nucleotides match TRBD1. Trimming took 3 bases from V and 7 from J; bases not matched to a gene: 7. The CDR3 sequence is 15 residues long. Germline lookup yields CDR1 SGHNT and CDR2 YYREEE (reference sequence). CDR3 loop: CASSWVDRANSPLHF. CDR3 sequence (DNA): TGTGCCAGCAGCTGGGTTGACAGGGCCAATTCACCCCTCCACTTT.

This clone was counted a few times. CDR3 region: CASSPFQGNTEAFF. CDR3 coding DNA: TGTGCCAGCAGCCCTTTCCAGGGGAACACTGAAGCTTTCTTT. The chain is built from TRBV7-9 and TRBJ1-1; maybe TRBD1 (5 bases). Per the germline V gene, CDR1 is SEHNR and CDR2 is FQNEAQ (reference sequence). V lost 5 bases to trimming and J lost 1 base, with 11 bases between them. The CDR3 contains 14 residues. Combining the CDR3 with reference TRBV7-9 and TRBJ1-1 gives the whole variable domain DTGVSQNPRHKITKRGQNVTFRCDPISEHNRLYWYRQTLGQGPEFLTYFQNEAQLEKSRLLSDRFSAERPKGSFSTLEIQRTEQGDSAMYLCASSPFQGNTEAFFGQGTRLTVV.

The chain is built from TRBV4-1 and TRBJ2-7; 8 nucleotides agree with TRBD1. CDR1 and CDR2 from the germline V gene are MGHRA and YSYEKL. CDR3 length: 14 amino acids. V gave up 3 bases and J gave up 0 bases; unmatched junction bases: 1. The DNA for the CDR3 is TGCGCCAGCAGCCACACAGGGGGCTCCTACGAGCAGTACTTC. The encoded protein is CASSHTGGSYEQYF.

The rearrangement links TRBV27 to TRBJ2-2; no firm D call. CDR3 length: 12 amino acids. Germline-derived CDR1 and CDR2 are MNHEY and SMNVEV (reference sequence). V lost 4 bases and J lost 5, with 5 bases in between. The CDR3 DNA follows: TGTGCCAGCAGTTCCCAAACCGGGGAGCTGTTTTTT. Translating gives CASSSQTGELFF.

V and J are TRBV5-1 and TRBJ2-5; possible D gene TRBD1, 6 bases. The CDR3 is 14 residues long. V lost 0 bases and J lost 6, with 12 bases in between. Germline assignment: CDR1 SGHRS and CDR2 YFSETQ. CDR3 DNA: TGCGCCAGCAGCTTGGATTGGGGGCCAAAGACCCAGTACTTC. Translated, it gives CASSLDWGPKTQYF.

This clone has a single count. The gene calls are TRBV28 and TRBJ2-7; the match to TRBD2 covers 8 bases. J gave up 0 bases and V 3 bases, and 4 bases lay outside the gene matches. The germline V gene encodes CDR1 MDHEN and CDR2 SYDVKM. The CDR3 totals 15 residues. As DNA, the CDR3 is TGTGCCAGCAGTTTGGGTAGCGGGGCCTCCTACGAGCAGTACTTC. Its translation: CASSLGSGASYEQYF.

V usage is TRBV9 and J usage is TRBJ1-2, with D possibly matching TRBD1 (6 bases). The length of the CDR3 is 15 residues. Trimming took off 3 bases at V and 8 bases at J, with 20 bases between the two ends. The germline V gene encodes CDR1 SGDLS and CDR2 YYNGEE. CDR3 sequence (DNA): TGTGCCAGCAGCGCTCAAGAGGGGGACTATCGGGGCTACACCTTC. This gives the protein CASSAQEGDYRGYTF.

The chain links TRBV19 to TRBJ2-5; 9 bases agree with TRBD1. This CDR3 has 15 residues. V was pared by 4 bases and J by 4 bases, with 7 bases of the junction left unmatched. CDR1 is LNHDA, CDR2 SQIVND, per germline (reference sequence). CDR3 bases: TGTGCCAGTAGTACCGGGACAGGGTTATCAGAGACCCAGTACTTC. As protein: CASSTGTGLSETQYF.

The V gene is TRBV12-5, the J gene TRBJ2-7; 8 nucleotides line up with TRBD2. The CDR3 covers 17 residues. CDR1 LGHNT and CDR2 FRNRAP come from the germline V gene. V was pared by 7 bases and J by 1 base, with 15 bases of the junction left unmatched. The CDR3: CASAPGRSGVASYEQYF. The CDR3 bases are TGTGCTAGTGCCCCCGGGCGTAGCGGGGTCGCTTCCTACGAGCAGTACTTC.

The chain joins TRBV5-1 to TRBJ1-1; TRBD1 matches 10 bases. The length of the CDR3 is 13 residues. From germline, CDR1 is SGHRS and CDR2 YFSETQ. Trimming cost V 4 bases and J 7 bases; bases outside gene matches: 4. The CDR3 loop is CASSATGGREAFF. CDR3 DNA sequence: TGCGCCAGCAGCGCGACAGGGGGCCGTGAAGCTTTCTTT.

This clone was seen just once. The chain employs TRBV11-2 and TRBJ1-1; no firm D call. Trimming took off 5 bases at V and 0 bases at J, with 16 bases between the two ends. Germline loops: CDR1 SGHAT, CDR2 FQNNGV. The CDR3 has 16 amino acids. The CDR3 is CASSPPKSTLNTEAFF. CDR3 sequence (DNA): TGTGCCAGCAGCCCGCCCAAAAGTACTTTGAACACTGAAGCTTTCTTT.

The chain joins TRBV14 to TRBJ2-1, with 10 bases aligning to TRBD1. V lost 4 bases and J lost 6; bases outside the gene matches: 6. Germline V gene data show CDR1 as SGHDN and CDR2 as FVKESK. This CDR3 contains 15 residues. The CDR3 loop is CASSPAGTGVNEQFF. The CDR3 DNA follows: TGTGCCAGCAGCCCAGCCGGGACAGGGGTCAATGAGCAGTTCTTC.

This clone was counted between two and nine times. The chain is built from TRBV28 and TRBJ1-4, with TRBD1 matching over 7 bases. This CDR3 has 17 residues. Trimming removed 6 bases from V and 1 base from J; junction bases left unmatched: 11. Per the germline V gene, CDR1 is MDHEN and CDR2 is SYDVKM. The CDR3 DNA follows: TGTGCCAGCAGCGGGGACAGTCGGTGGGGAACTAATGAAAAACTGTTTTTT. This gives the protein CASSGDSRWGTNEKLFF.

This chain uses TRBV10-3 with TRBJ2-7; 12 bases fit TRBD2. The V gene end was trimmed by 3 bases and the J gene end by 1 base; junction bases not matched to a gene: 7. Germline values: CDR1 ENHRY, CDR2 SYGVKD. The CDR3 is 17 residues long. The CDR3 is CAISDLTGLAGSYEQYF. CDR3 sequence (DNA): TGTGCCATCAGTGACCTAACTGGACTAGCGGGGTCCTACGAGCAGTACTTC.

J is TRBJ2-3 and V is TRBV4-3; D gene uncertain. Trimming took off 1 base at V and 2 bases at J, with 7 bases between the two ends. This CDR3 has 14 residues. Per germline, CDR1 LGHNA and CDR2 YSLEER. The CDR3 spells CASSQGRSTDTQYF. In DNA form, the CDR3 reads TGCGCCAGCAGCCAAGGCAGATCCACAGATACGCAGTATTTT.

The rearrangement uses TRBV7-2 and TRBJ2-3, with 10 positions matching TRBD2. This CDR3 comprises 17 residues. V dropped 0 bases and J dropped 4; count of bases not matched to a gene: 7. Per germline, CDR1 SGHTA and CDR2 FQGNSA. CDR3 amino acids: CASSLAPQRGGADTQYF. The CDR3 DNA reads as TGTGCCAGCAGCTTAGCTCCCCAGCGGGGGGGGGCAGATACGCAGTATTTT. Full variable domain (missing parts from reference TRBV7-2 and TRBJ2-3): GAGVSQSPSNKVTEKGKDVELRCDPISGHTALYWYRQSLGQGLEFLIYFQGNSAPDKSGLPSDRFSAERTGGSVSTLTIQRTQQEDSAVYLCASSLAPQRGGADTQYFGPGTRLTVL.

The rearrangement joins TRBV6-4 to TRBJ2-5; D gene uncertain. Trimming stripped 5 bases from V and 4 bases from J, with 11 bases between. The CDR3 sequence is 13 residues long. The V gene's germline CDR1 is MRHNA and CDR2 SNTAGT. Here the CDR3 DNA reads TGTGCCAGCAGTCTGAGCTACGTAGAGACCCAGTACTTC. Translated: CASSLSYVETQYF.

In DNA, the CDR3 is TGTGCCAGCAGCTTTCTTAGCGGGGGGGCCCCAGATACGCAGTATTTT. Translated, it gives CASSFLSGGAPDTQYF. The chain joins TRBV7-2 to TRBJ2-3; 11 positions agree with TRBD2. J lost 4 bases, V lost 3 bases, and 6 bases had no gene match. There are 16 residues in the CDR3. CDR1 and CDR2 from the germline V gene are SGHTA and FQGNSA.